The 18 T cell receptor beta chains reported below all come from one sample, sequenced in a study of T cell repertoires in cytomegalovirus infection. No cognate antigen is known for these TCRs. TCRdb re-called the reads through MiXCR, storing one row per CDR3 protein. The sample has around 230,000 distinct CDR3 sequences; around two fifths are singletons. This material consisted of CD8+ T cells from cultured PBMCs, taken from culture after CMV antigen stimulation. The receptors derive from a human donor in good health (CMV status not recorded). Some clones in this sample may be carry-over from other donors' samples.

The V and J genes are TRBV7-9 and TRBJ2-1; 7 bases agree with TRBD1. CDR3 length: 16 residues. Per germline, CDR1 SEHNR and CDR2 FQNEAQ (reference sequence). V shed 5 bases and J 2 bases; nucleotides not matched to a gene: 9. CDR3 in DNA: TGTGCCAGCAGCCTCCCAGAGGGGGCGGCCTACAATGAGCAGTTCTTC. Its protein is CASSLPEGAAYNEQFF.

The table lists this clonotype with many counts. The V and J genes are TRBV7-3 and TRBJ2-6, with D hard to call. V was pared by 5 bases and J by 0 bases, with 14 bases between. The CDR3 runs 17 residues. Germline V gene data show CDR1 as SGHTA and CDR2 as FQGTGA. The CDR3 DNA sequence: TGTGCCAGCAGCCCTCACTCCGGACCCTCTGGGGCCAACGTCCTGACTTTC. Residues: CASSPHSGPSGANVLTF.

There are a few counts of this clonotype. CDR3 sequence (DNA): TGTGCCAGCAGTTTAGGAGGGACGCCTGAAGCTTTCTTT. Amino acid sequence: CASSLGGTPEAFF. The chain is built from TRBV12-3 or TRBV12-4 and TRBJ1-1; a weak D match, TRBD1 (5 bases). The CDR3 is 13 residues long. Trimming took 1 base from V and 6 from J, leaving 9 bases between them.

The chain couples TRBV7-6 to TRBJ2-1; 8 positions agree with TRBD2. V lost 4 bases and J lost 0; bases outside the gene matches: 5. The length of the CDR3 is 16 residues. Germline V gene lookup returns CDR1 SGHVS and CDR2 FNYEAQ. CDR3 sequence: CASSSRGGISYNEQFF. The CDR3 DNA reads TGTGCCAGCAGCTCCCGGGGGGGGATCTCCTACAATGAGCAGTTCTTC. Drawing the rest from reference TRBV7-6 and TRBJ2-1, the complete variable domain is GAGVSQSPRYKVTKRGQDVALRCDPISGHVSLYWYRQALGQGPEFLTYFNYEAQQDKSGLPNDRFSAERPEGSISTLTIQRTEQRDSAMYRCASSSRGGISYNEQFFGPGTRLTVL.

The chain combines TRBV4-1 with TRBJ1-1, with D perhaps matching TRBD1 (5 bases). CDR1 MGHRA and CDR2 YSYEKL come from the germline V gene. The CDR3 has 17 residues. Trimming took 5 bases from V and 1 from J, leaving 20 bases between them. This CDR3 reads CASSEYHPGRTNTEAFF. The CDR3 coding sequence is TGCGCCAGCAGCGAGTACCACCCGGGACGGACGAACACTGAAGCTTTCTTT.

This clonotype was seen just once. The junction differs from germline at one of its ends, possibly a read error. The V call is TRBV5-1, the J call TRBJ2-3; 14 bases line up with TRBD2. The V gene's germline CDR1 is SGHRS and CDR2 YFSETQ. CDR3 length: 17 amino acids. CDR3 nucleotide sequence: TGCGCCAGCAGCCTGACTAGCGGGGGGGCCGGCACAGATATGCAGTATTTT. This sequence encodes CASSLTSGGAGTDMQYF.

This clonotype has at least ten counts. The chain recombines TRBV7-2 with TRBJ2-1, with a possible D match to TRBD1 (5 bases). Germline V gene data show CDR1 as SGHTA and CDR2 as FQGNSA. V was clipped by 5 bases and J by 6 bases, with 11 bases between them. This CDR3 has 13 amino acids. CDR3 loop: CASSHNQGNEQFF. The CDR3, as DNA: TGTGCCAGCAGCCACAATCAGGGCAATGAGCAGTTCTTC.

In its sample, this clonotype was seen a few times. The chain has TRBV4-2 and TRBJ2-5, with TRBD2 matching 10 bases. Germline lookup yields CDR1 LGHNA and CDR2 YNFKEQ. Germline trimming cut 0 bases from V and 2 bases from J; bases unmatched to any gene: 9. The CDR3 has 18 amino acids. CDR3: CASSQDRGSGRIQETQYF. CDR3 nucleotide sequence: TGTGCCAGCAGCCAAGATCGAGGTAGCGGGAGGATTCAAGAGACCCAGTACTTC.

The chain recombines TRBV6-5 with TRBJ1-1; possibly TRBD1 for D (6 bases). Trimming left V 6 bases short and J 5 bases short, with 13 bases between. The CDR3 totals 13 residues. CDR1 MNHEY and CDR2 SVGAGI come from the germline V gene. In nucleotides, the CDR3 is TGTGCCAGCAGACCGGCAGGGGATACTGAAGCTTTCTTT. It codes for CASRPAGDTEAFF.

The sample holds a few counts of this clonotype. V usage is TRBV20-1 and J usage is TRBJ2-7; 7 bases are a match to TRBD2. In germline, CDR1 is DFQATT, CDR2 SNEGSKA (reference sequence). This CDR3 is built from 16 residues. V was pared by 0 bases and J by 0 bases, with 8 bases of the junction left unmatched. The CDR3 spells CSARDGNSGSSYEQYF. The CDR3 nucleotides are TGCAGTGCTAGAGATGGGAATAGCGGGTCCTCCTACGAGCAGTACTTC.

This clonotype came up once. V usage is TRBV5-1 and J usage is TRBJ2-5; D possibly uses TRBD1 or TRBD2 (6 bases each). Germline V gene sequence: CDR1 SGHRS, CDR2 YFSETQ. The CDR3 is 18 amino acids. V lost 2 bases and J lost 2, with 22 bases in between. The CDR3 nucleotides are TGCGCCAGCAGCTTTTTCCGGGACAACGGCCGGGGGCAAGAGACCCAGTACTTC. It translates to CASSFFRDNGRGQETQYF.

This rearrangement joins TRBV6-1 to TRBJ2-3; D gene ambiguous. This CDR3 region has 13 residues. CDR1 MNHNS and CDR2 SASEGT come from the germline V gene. Trimming shortened V by 6 bases and J by 1 base, and 8 bases separated the two germline ends. The CDR3 sequence is CASRTARTDTQYF. The CDR3 DNA reads TGTGCCAGCAGGACTGCCCGCACAGATACGCAGTATTTT.

The chain combines TRBV19 with TRBJ1-1, with TRBD1 as a possible D gene (6 bases). V was cut by 4 bases and J by 3 bases, with 15 bases left in between. CDR3 length: 15 residues. The germline gives CDR1 LNHDA, CDR2 SQIVND (reference sequence). The CDR3 bases are TGTGCCAGTAGTAACCGCGGGGGCGGGGACACTGAAGCTTTCTTT. Translation gives CASSNRGGGDTEAFF. The full variable domain, in which reference TRBV19 and TRBJ1-1 provide the parts outside the CDR3, is DGGITQSPKYLFRKEGQNVTLSCEQNLNHDAMYWYRQDPGQGLRLIYYSQIVNDFQKGDIAEGYSVSREKKESFPLTVTSAQKNPTAFYLCASSNRGGGDTEAFFGQGTRLTVV.

This rearrangement joins TRBV28 to TRBJ2-2, with 13 bases fitting TRBD2. The CDR3 extends over 17 amino acids. Germline CDR1 and CDR2: MDHEN and SYDVKM. Trimming cost V 6 bases and J 4 bases; bases outside gene matches: 8. CDR3: CASSGLAGDRFTGELFF. CDR3 coding DNA: TGTGCCAGCAGCGGACTAGCGGGAGATCGTTTCACCGGGGAGCTGTTTTTT.

The V gene is TRBV19, the J gene TRBJ2-2; tentatively, D is TRBD1 (7 bases). CDR1 is LNHDA, CDR2 SQIVND, per germline (reference sequence). The CDR3 consists of 16 residues. Trimming shortened V by 11 bases and J by 0 bases, and 19 bases separated the two germline ends. CDR3 region: CAPVGRDRSNTGELFF. In nucleotides, the CDR3 is TGTGCCCCCGTAGGGCGGGACAGATCGAACACCGGGGAGCTGTTTTTT.

The rearrangement uses TRBV5-4 and TRBJ1-1; maybe TRBD1 (5 bases). The germline gives CDR1 SGHNT, CDR2 YYREEE (reference sequence). The V end was cut by 0 bases, the J end by 0 bases, with 12 bases between. This CDR3 is built from 16 residues. This CDR3 reads CASSLAGEGVNTEAFF. In DNA form, the CDR3 reads TGTGCCAGCAGCTTGGCCGGGGAAGGGGTGAACACTGAAGCTTTCTTT.

V usage is TRBV7-1 and J usage is TRBJ2-1, with 10 bases identical to TRBD1. TRBV7-1 is designated an ORF whose function remains uncertain. Unmatched junction bases numbered 14, after V lost 5 bases and J lost 4 bases. The CDR3 totals 18 residues. The CDR3 coding sequence is TGTGCCAGCAGCCCATCTGGGGGACAGGGGTCTTTTTACAATGAGCAGTTCTTC. Protein product: CASSPSGGQGSFYNEQFF.

This clonotype was observed a few times. V is TRBV11-1 and J is TRBJ1-1; D unresolved. This CDR3 region has 12 residues. Trimming took 1 base from V and 7 from J, leaving 7 bases between them. Germline V gene sequence: CDR1 SGHAT, CDR2 FQDESV (reference sequence). In DNA form, the CDR3 reads TGTGCCAGCAGCTTAGATTCACTTGAAGCTTTCTTT. Encoded protein: CASSLDSLEAFF.